This T cell receptor beta chain was recovered during a study of PD-1 blockade in classical Hodgkin lymphoma. Per the germline V gene, CDR1 is SGHKS and CDR2 is YYEKEE (reference sequence). CDR3 length: 13 residues. V was pared by 1 base and J by 7 bases, with 3 bases of the junction left unmatched. Each patient's relapse followed autologous stem cell transplantation, and brentuximab vedotin exposure varied. Libraries were prepared by immunoSEQ multiplex PCR; TCRdb keeps only in-frame clonotypes and omits some of them. The sample carries under 15,000 clones, about four fifths recorded once. This clonotype was obtained from a human donor with classical Hodgkin lymphoma. Here the sequenced sample was peripheral blood mononuclear cells (PBMCs), taken at baseline. V is TRBV5-5 and J is TRBJ1-1; 8 bases are shared with TRBD1. The CDR3 coding sequence is TGTGCCAGCAGCTTGCCGACAGGGGTTGAAGCTTTCTTT. Its protein product is CASSLPTGVEAFF.